The next 21 T cell receptor delta chains were all read from a single sample in a study of gamma-delta T cells after stem cell transplantation. TCRdb fed the RT-PCR reads into CATT to redo clone calling. This table has some 10,000 delta-chain clones, about 1.2% appearing once. Sequencing was done on a sample of gamma-delta T cells. The receptors originated from a human donor. It is not recorded whose cells these are; they may come from a transplant donor.

This clone has ten or more counts. The sample has other DNA sequences that encode this CDR3 too. This chain uses TRDV2 with TRDJ3; TRDD3 matches at 8 bases. CDR1 is GEAIGNYY and CDR2 is EKD in the germline V gene. The CDR3 is 19 residues long. J was trimmed by 0 bases and V by 0 bases; bases with no gene match: 6. The CDR3 here is CACDTAGGSSSWDTRQMFF. The CDR3 DNA is TGTGCCTGTGACACCGCTGGGGGAAGTAGCTCCTGGGACACCCGACAGATGTTTTTC.

This clone has at least ten counts. Other nucleotide sequences in the sample specify the same CDR3. The chain joins TRDV2 to TRDJ1, with 12 bases identical to TRDD3. Trimming took 1 base from V and 3 from J; bases not matched to a gene: 8. The CDR3 has 17 residues. CDR1 GEAIGNYY and CDR2 EKD come from the germline V gene. CDR3 protein: CACDTLLGDTRADKLIF. The CDR3, as DNA: TGTGCCTGTGACACGTTACTGGGGGATACCAGAGCCGATAAACTCATCTTT.

This clone was recorded a few times. TCRdb pairs this DNA with a much larger clone's protein that differs at residue 10, likely a read error; the protein shown was translated from the DNA. The genes are TRDV2 and TRDJ1; 8 bases align to TRDD3. The trim removed 1 base at V and 7 bases at J, leaving 10 bases unmatched. Per the germline V gene, CDR1 is GEAIGNYY and CDR2 is EKD. CDR3 size: 15 residues. DNA for the CDR3: TGTGCCTGTGACACATTGGGAACTGGGGGCCGTAAACTCATCTTT. This encodes CACDTLGTGGRKLIF.

Regarding this clone: A far bigger clonotype differs at one base, so this is likely a read error. In the same sample, other DNA sequences code for this CDR3. J is TRDJ1 and V is TRDV2; D ambiguous. Germline loops: CDR1 GEAIGNYY, CDR2 EKD. The CDR3 is 14 amino acids. CDR3 sequence (DNA): TGTGCCTGTGACACCGTCGGGAGTGGTGATAAGCTCATCTTT. It is translated as CACDTVGSGDKLIF.

This clone was picked up a small number of times. This sequence may be a read error, since a much larger clone differs from it by one base. The sample holds other DNA sequences that translate to the same CDR3. The chain carries TRDV2 and TRDJ3; weak D call: TRDD3 (5 bases). The CDR3 is 17 amino acids. Germline V gene sequence: CDR1 GEAIGNYY, CDR2 EKD. Written as DNA, the CDR3 is TGTGCCTGTGACAGTACTGGACGCTCCTGGGACACCAGACAGATGTTTTTC. Residues: CACDSTGRSWDTRQMFF.

This clone was counted at least ten times. This chain joins TRDV2 and TRDJ1; 11 bases fit TRDD3. The germline CDR1 and CDR2 sequences are GEAIGNYY and EKD. With V trimmed by 2 bases and J by 3 bases, 10 bases remained unmatched. The CDR3 sequence is 17 residues long. In DNA form, the CDR3 reads TGTGCCTGTGACATACTGGGGGATAGTAGCCACGCCGATAAACTCATCTTT. Encoded protein: CACDILGDSSHADKLIF.

In its sample, this clone was seen many times. It is likely a read error: a sequence one base away is far more abundant. The same CDR3 is also encoded by other DNA sequences in this sample. V gene TRDV2 combines with J gene TRDJ1; D is ambiguous. The CDR3 is 17 residues long. CDR1 and CDR2 from the germline V gene are GEAIGNYY and EKD. Written as DNA, the CDR3 is TGTGCCTGTGACCCGATGAGTGGGCAACCGGGAACCGATAAGCTCATCTTT. This translates into CACDPMSGQPGTDKLIF.

To note about this clone: A far more abundant clone sits one base away, making this likely a read error. Distinct nucleotide sequences in the sample also encode this CDR3. This rearrangement joins TRDV2 to TRDJ1; a weak D match, TRDD3 (6 bases). The length of the CDR3 is 18 residues. Per the germline V gene, CDR1 is GEAIGNYY and CDR2 is EKD. The CDR3 sequence: CACDTLPGGNVHTDKLIF. The CDR3 coding sequence is TGCGCCTGTGACACCCTCCCCGGGGGAAACGTCCACACCGATAAACTCATCTTT.

A word on this clone: TCRdb's entry gives the protein of a much larger clone, which mismatches this DNA's translation at residue 11, likely from a read error; the protein reported here is translated from the DNA. This sequence joins TRDV2 and TRDJ3, with 11 bases matching TRDD3. Trimming cost V 0 bases and J 0 bases; bases outside gene matches: 6. The germline gives CDR1 GEAIGNYY, CDR2 EKD. This CDR3 contains 20 residues. The CDR3 DNA is TGTGCCTGTGACACCGTCATGGGGGATACGGGCTCCTGGGACACCCGACAGATGTTTTTC. Translation gives CACDTVMGDTGSWDTRQMFF.

This clone was detected only a few times. A read error likely explains why the TCRdb protein, taken from a much larger clone, differs from this DNA's translation at residue 5; the protein shown is translated from the DNA. The genes are TRDV2 and TRDJ1, with TRDD3 matching 7 bases. The CDR3 contains 15 residues. With V trimmed by 2 bases and J by 3 bases, 8 bases remained unmatched. Germline CDR1 GEAIGNYY, CDR2 EKD. The DNA for the CDR3 is TGTGCCTGTGACAGCCTGGGGATATCCCCCGATAAACTCATCTTT. Translating it yields CACDSLGISPDKLIF.

On this clone: One junction end disagrees with the germline gene, perhaps due to a read error. The V call is TRDV2, the J call TRDJ1; 9 bases line up with TRDD3. Germline loops: CDR1 GEAIGNYY, CDR2 EKD. The CDR3 has 15 residues. The DNA of the CDR3 is TGTGCCTGTGACTCCGTGGGGGATATTGGCGATAAACCCATCTTT. Its translation is CACDSVGDIGDKPIF.

As concerns this clone: The amino acid sequence in TCRdb belongs to a much larger clone and departs from this DNA's translation at residue 10, likely a sequencing read error; the sequence shown is translated from the DNA. Other DNA sequences in the same sample also yield this CDR3. J is TRDJ1 and V is TRDV2; D perhaps matches TRDD3 (6 bases). The CDR3 is made up of 16 amino acids. Germline V gives CDR1 GEAIGNYY, CDR2 EKD. V dropped 0 bases and J dropped 1 base, with 14 bases sitting between them. This CDR3 reads CACDTLGGRSTDKLIF. For the CDR3, the DNA is TGTGCCTGTGACACCTTGGGGGGTCGAAGCACCGATAAACTCATCTTT.

For this clone: A far more abundant clone sits one base away, making this likely a read error. The genes are TRDV2 and TRDJ3, with 8 bases matching TRDD3. The germline gives CDR1 GEAIGNYY, CDR2 EKD. The J segment lost 0 bases and the V segment lost 3 bases, leaving 15 bases of the junction unmatched. The CDR3 extends over 21 amino acids. The CDR3 nucleotides are TGTGCCTGTGACTCACTCGAGGGATACGCTCTGAGCTCCTGGGACACCCGACAGATGTTTTTC. This encodes CACDSLEGYALSSWDTRQMFF.

Remarks on this clone: One base away lies a much larger clone, so this may be a sequencing read error. V gene TRDV2 combines with J gene TRDJ1, with 7 bases aligning to TRDD3. V shed 0 bases, J shed 0 bases, and the junction held 21 bases outside the gene matches. CDR3 length equals 21 residues. Germline V gene lookup returns CDR1 GEAIGNYY and CDR2 EKD. DNA for the CDR3: TGTGCCTGTGACACCGGGAAATTACTGGGGACGACTAATTCATACACCGATAAACTCATCTTT. Its translation: CACDTGKLLGTTNSYTDKLIF.

In its sample, this clone ranks as medium-sized. Other DNA sequences in this sample translate to the same CDR3. The chain links TRDV2 to TRDJ1; D may be TRDD3 (5 bases). Per germline, CDR1 GEAIGNYY and CDR2 EKD. V was shortened by 1 base and J by 1 base, with 9 bases between the two germline ends. The CDR3 has 14 amino acids. The CDR3, as DNA: TGTGCCTGTGACACTGTACTGGCCACCGATAAACTCATCTTT. Translating it yields CACDTVLATDKLIF.

The table lists this clone with a few counts. The likely explanation is a read error, given a far larger clone one base away. The same CDR3 is also encoded by other DNA sequences in this sample. The CDR3 bases are TGTGCCTGTGACACCGTAGGAGTGACGGGCACCGACAAACTCATCTTT. It specifies CACDTVGVTGTDKLIF. The rearrangement uses TRDV2 and TRDJ1; D not certain. The CDR3 runs to 16 residues. The germline V gene has CDR1 GEAIGNYY and CDR2 EKD.

This clone was seen only a few times. Just one base apart from a much larger clone, this may be a read error. The CDR3: CACDTVKLRDTRPVATDKLIF. The DNA for the CDR3 is TGTGCCTGTGACACCGTGAAGTTGAGGGATACCCGACCGGTGGCCACCGATAAACTCATCTTT. The rearrangement uses TRDV2 and TRDJ1; 7 nucleotides agree with TRDD3. Germline V CDR1 and CDR2: GEAIGNYY, EKD. The CDR3 runs 21 residues. With 0 bases clipped from V and 1 base from J, the junction kept 22 bases outside the gene matches.

This clone ranks as medium-sized. The same CDR3 arises from other DNA sequences in this sample as well. The chain joins TRDV2 to TRDJ1; 8 nucleotides align to TRDD3. Germline V lookup: CDR1 GEAIGNYY, CDR2 EKD. V gave up 2 bases and J gave up 4 bases; unmatched junction bases: 23. CDR3 length: 20 residues. The CDR3 spells CACDKVSRTGGLPFGDKLIF. The CDR3 DNA is TGTGCCTGTGACAAGGTTTCCCGTACTGGGGGCCTACCATTCGGCGATAAACTCATCTTT.

Only a few counts were recorded for this clone. This DNA's translation and the protein TCRdb lists, from a much larger clone, do not match at residue 12, likely due to a read error; the protein shown is translated from the DNA. V gene TRDV2 combines with J gene TRDJ1, with TRDD3 matching over 9 bases. The CDR3 totals 16 residues. The germline V gene encodes CDR1 GEAIGNYY and CDR2 EKD. In DNA form, the CDR3 reads TGTGCCTGTGACCCGGTCCCCGCGGGGGATACCGGTAAACTCATCTTT. The encoded protein is CACDPVPAGDTGKLIF.

A note on this clone: The amino acid sequence in TCRdb belongs to a much larger clone and departs from this DNA's translation at residue 12, likely a sequencing read error; the sequence shown is translated from the DNA. The chain employs TRDV2 and TRDJ1, with 12 bases lining up with TRDD3. Germline values: CDR1 GEAIGNYY, CDR2 EKD. The CDR3 is 20 amino acids. After removal of 0 bases from V and 0 bases from J, the junction contained 13 bases not matched to a gene. The CDR3 nucleotides are TGTGCCTGTGACACCGTCCTACTGGGGGATACCCAGGGAGACACCGATAAACTCATCTTT. This sequence encodes CACDTVLLGDTQGDTDKLIF.

Turning to this clone: TCRdb pairs this DNA with a much larger clone's protein that differs at residue 5, likely a read error; the protein shown was translated from the DNA. The chain uses TRDV2 and TRDJ1; 8 nucleotides match TRDD3. The CDR3 spans 17 residues. The V segment lost 3 bases and the J segment 0 bases; nucleotides outside the gene matches: 11. From germline, CDR1 is GEAIGNYY and CDR2 EKD. The CDR3 coding sequence is TGTGCCTGTGACTCGATGGGGGATCACGGATACACCGATAAACTCATCTTT. Amino acids: CACDSMGDHGYTDKLIF.